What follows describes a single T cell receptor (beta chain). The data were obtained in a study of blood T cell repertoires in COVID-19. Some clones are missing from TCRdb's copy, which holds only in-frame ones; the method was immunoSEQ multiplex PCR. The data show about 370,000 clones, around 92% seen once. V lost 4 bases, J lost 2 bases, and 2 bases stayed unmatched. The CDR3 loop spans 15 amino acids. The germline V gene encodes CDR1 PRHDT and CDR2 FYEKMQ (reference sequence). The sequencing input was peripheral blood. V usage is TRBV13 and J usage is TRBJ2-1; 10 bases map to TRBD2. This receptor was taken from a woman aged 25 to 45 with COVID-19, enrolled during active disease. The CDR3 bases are TGTGCCAGCAGCTCCCTAGCGGGAGCCTACAATGAGCAGTTCTTC. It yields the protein CASSSLAGAYNEQFF.